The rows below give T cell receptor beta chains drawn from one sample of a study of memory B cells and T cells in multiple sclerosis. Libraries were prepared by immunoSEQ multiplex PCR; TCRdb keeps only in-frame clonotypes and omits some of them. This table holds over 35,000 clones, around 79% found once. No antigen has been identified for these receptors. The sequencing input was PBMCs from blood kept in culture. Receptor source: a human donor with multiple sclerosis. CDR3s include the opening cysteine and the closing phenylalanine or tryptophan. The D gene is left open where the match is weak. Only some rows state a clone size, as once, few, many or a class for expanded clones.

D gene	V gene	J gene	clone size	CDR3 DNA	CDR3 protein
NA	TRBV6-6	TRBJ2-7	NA	TGTGCCAGCAGTTTGGGACTCCTCTCCTACGAGCAGTACTTC	CASSLGLLSYEQYF
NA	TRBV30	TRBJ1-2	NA	TGTGCCTGGAGCGCCATGGGGCGGGATGGCTACACCTTC	CAWSAMGRDGYTF
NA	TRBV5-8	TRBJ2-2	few	TGTGCCAGCAGCTTGGGCAGGGGGGACCCAGGGGAGCTGTTTTTT	CASSLGRGDPGELFF
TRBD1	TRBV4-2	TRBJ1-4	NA	TGTGCCAGCAGCCAGGGTGAGACAGGGCACCGTGAAAAACTGTTTTTT	CASSQGETGHREKLFF
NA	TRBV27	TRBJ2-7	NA	TGTGCCAGCACCCCTCTTGCGGGGACCCTTTCCTACGAGCAGTACTTC	CASTPLAGTLSYEQYF
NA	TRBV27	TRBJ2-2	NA	TGTGCCAGGACCGAAGGGGAAATTGGCACCGGGGAGCTGTTTTTT	CARTEGEIGTGELFF
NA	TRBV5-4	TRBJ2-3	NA	TGTGCCAGCAGCTTGGAATTTGGGGCGGGGAGCACAGATACGCAGTATTTT	CASSLEFGAGSTDTQYF
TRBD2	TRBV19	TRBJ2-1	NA	TGTGCCAGTAGTATTCGTCGGAAGCGGGGGGTTGGAAATGAGCAGTTCTTC	CASSIRRKRGVGNEQFF
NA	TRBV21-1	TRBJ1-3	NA	TGTGCCAGCAGTACCCGGGTAGTACAACACGCACGAAACACCATATATTTT	CASSTRVVQHARNTIYF
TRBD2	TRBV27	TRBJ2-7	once	TGTGCCAGCAGTTTTTCTCTAGCGGGGGGGCGCTACGAGCAGTACTTC	CASSFSLAGGRYEQYF
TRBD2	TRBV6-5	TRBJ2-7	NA	TGTGCCAGCAGTTACTCGGCGGGGGGGGTCTCCTACGAGCAGTACTTC	CASSYSAGGVSYEQYF
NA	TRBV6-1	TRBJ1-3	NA	TGTGCCAGCAGCAGAGGGGAAGTCGGTGGAAACACCATATATTTT	CASSRGEVGGNTIYF
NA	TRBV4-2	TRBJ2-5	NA	TGTGCCAGCAGCCAAGCCGGCGCAACAGGGAACCCCGTCGGAAGCGAGACCCAGTACTTC	CASSQAGATGNPVGSETQYF
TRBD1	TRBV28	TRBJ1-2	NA	TGTGGGACAGGTAGTAACTATGGCTACACCTTC	CGTGSNYGYTF
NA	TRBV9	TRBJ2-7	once	TGTGCCAGCAGCTTCCTGGGGATAAGTAACGAGCAGTACTTC	CASSFLGISNEQYF
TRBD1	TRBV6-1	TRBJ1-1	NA	TGTGCCAGCAGTGAAGGCCAGGGGGCTCGGGACACTGAAGCTTTCTTT	CASSEGQGARDTEAFF
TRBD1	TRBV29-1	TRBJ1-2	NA	TGCAGCATACCGGGACAGGGGAGGGAGTACTATGGCTACACCTTC	CSIPGQGREYYGYTF
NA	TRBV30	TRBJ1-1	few	TGTGCCTGGATGAGGGAAACTGAAGCTTTCTTT	CAWMRETEAFF
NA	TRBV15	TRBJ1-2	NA	TGTGCCACCAGCAGGTGGGCAGCAGGGGCTAACGGCTACACCTTC	CATSRWAAGANGYTF
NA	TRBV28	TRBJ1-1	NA	TGTGCCAGCAGTTTAATAACAGACCGATATGAAGCTTTCTTT	CASSLITDRYEAFF
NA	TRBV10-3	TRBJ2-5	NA	TGTGCCATCAGTGGCAGGGCGAGCCAAGAGACCCAGTACTTC	CAISGRASQETQYF
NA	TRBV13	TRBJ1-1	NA	TGTGCCAGCAGCCTCAGGGCGAACACTGAAGCTTTCTTT	CASSLRANTEAFF